The present TCR beta chain was sequenced within a study of CD8 T cells in Susac syndrome. In the study overall: Patients with Susac syndrome who were sequenced included more than five with active disease and fewer than 10 in remission. Intravenous immunoglobulin alone or corticosteroids were being given to patients with Susac syndrome at blood draw, unless they were therapy-naive.

Reverse transcription of about 0.45 to 1 ug RNA used random hexamers. In TCRdb, the immunoSEQ multiplex PCR reads were re-called with MiXCR into one record per CDR3 protein. The profile shows 150,000 to 200,000 distinct CDR3 sequences, just under 95% of them singletons. Patients with Susac syndrome met diagnostic criteria that were recently defined for definite or probable disease. The sample was CD4+ T cells from PBMCs. The receptor was derived from a human donor with Susac syndrome.

CDR3 sequence (DNA): TGTGCCTGGAGGGGGCAGGGGACTAACTATGGCTACACCTTC. It codes for CAWRGQGTNYGYTF. This sequence joins TRBV30 and TRBJ1-2; a weak D match, TRBD1 (6 bases). From germline, CDR1 is GTSNPN and CDR2 SVGIG (reference sequence). The CDR3 has 14 residues. The V end lost 3 bases, the J end lost 0 bases, and 11 bases lay between the germline ends. Filled out from reference TRBV30 and TRBJ1-2, the complete variable domain reads SQTIHQWPATLVQPVGSPLSLECTVEGTSNPNLYWYRQAAGRGLQLLFYSVGIGQISSEVPQNLSASRPQDRQFILSSKKLLLSDSGFYLCAWRGQGTNYGYTFGSGTRLTVV.